Below, 22 T cell receptor beta chains from the same sample are listed, as sequenced in a study of CD8 T cells in Susac syndrome. RNA in amounts of roughly 0.5 to 1 ug was reverse transcribed with random hexamers. TCRdb recomputed calls from the immunoSEQ multiplex PCR reads with MiXCR, one row per CDR3 protein. This table holds around 140,000 distinct CDR3 sequences, around 75% found once. Material: CD8+ T cells from PBMCs. The receptors derive from a human donor with multiple sclerosis.

This chain links TRBV12-3 or TRBV12-4 with TRBJ2-1; no clear D. Deletions cut 2 bases from V and 8 bases from J, with 4 bases between. The CDR3 totals 11 residues. In nucleotides, the CDR3 is TGTGCCAGCAGTTTAATAGATGAGCAGTTCTTC. It encodes CASSLIDEQFF.

The rearrangement links TRBV4-3 to TRBJ2-5; 10 positions agree with TRBD2. The germline V gene encodes CDR1 LGHNA and CDR2 YSLEER. V lost 1 base, J lost 2 bases, and 7 bases stayed unmatched. The CDR3 length is 17 residues. The CDR3 region has the DNA TGCGCCAGCAGCCAAGGGATTGGACTAGCGGAACAAGAGACCCAGTACTTC. The encoded protein is CASSQGIGLAEQETQYF.

The chain uses TRBV27 and TRBJ2-2; 10 positions agree with TRBD2. Per the germline V gene, CDR1 is MNHEY and CDR2 is SMNVEV (reference sequence). CDR3 length: 16 residues. V was clipped by 8 bases and J by 7 bases; unmatched bases: 13. CDR3 coding DNA: TGTGCCAGCCGGGACGGTCATAGCGGGGGGAACGGGGAGCTGTTTTTT. Residues: CASRDGHSGGNGELFF.

The chain uses TRBV27 and TRBJ2-7, with 8 positions matching TRBD1. J gave up 6 bases and V 5 bases, and 6 bases lay outside the gene matches. Germline V gene lookup returns CDR1 MNHEY and CDR2 SMNVEV (reference sequence). This CDR3 has 13 residues. The CDR3: CASSLQTGGEQYV. CDR3 DNA sequence: TGTGCCAGCAGTCTCCAAACAGGGGGCGAGCAGTACGTC.

The rearrangement joins TRBV9 to TRBJ2-2; D ambiguous. Germline lookup yields CDR1 SGDLS and CDR2 YYNGEE. The V end was cut by 2 bases, the J end by 3 bases, with 20 bases between. The CDR3 covers 18 residues. CDR3 DNA sequence: TGTGCCAGCAGCGTTCGGGTGTCTATGGCTGCCCACACCGGGGAGCTGTTTTTT. This translates into CASSVRVSMAAHTGELFF.

This chain links TRBV15 with TRBJ2-7, with TRBD2 as a possible D gene (5 bases). V was cut by 5 bases and J by 6 bases, with 14 bases left in between. The CDR3 extends over 13 amino acids. Germline V gene sequence: CDR1 LNHNV, CDR2 YYDKDF (reference sequence). CDR3 DNA: TGTGCCACCAGCGGAGGAAGAGCCGCCGAGCAGTACGTC. This codes for CATSGGRAAEQYV.

The rearrangement joins TRBV20-1 to TRBJ2-1; 11 nucleotides match TRBD2. Looked up from germline, CDR1 is DFQATT and CDR2 is SNEGSKA (reference sequence). The CDR3 is made up of 15 amino acids. With 4 bases clipped from V and 4 bases from J, the junction kept 6 bases outside the gene matches. The CDR3 DNA reads TGCAGTGCTACCTTACTAGCGGGAGATTACAATGAGCAGTTCTTC. Protein sequence: CSATLLAGDYNEQFF.

The V call is TRBV19, the J call TRBJ2-1; weak D call: TRBD1 (6 bases). The length of the CDR3 is 14 residues. V was cut by 5 bases and J by 6 bases, with 14 bases left in between. CDR1 and CDR2 from the germline V gene are LNHDA and SQIVND (reference sequence). DNA of the CDR3: TGTGCCAGTAGTTTCTCAGGGGCAAGCAATGAGCAGTTCTTC. It encodes CASSFSGASNEQFF.

V and J are TRBV5-1 and TRBJ1-6, with a possible D match to TRBD1 (6 bases). Germline V gives CDR1 SGHRS, CDR2 YFSETQ. Deletions cut 1 base from V and 13 bases from J, with 30 bases between. The CDR3 spans 19 residues. The CDR3 is CASSLSYRDKTYFRSPLHF. The CDR3 nucleotides read TGCGCCAGCAGCTTGTCTTATCGGGACAAAACCTACTTTAGGAGTCCCCTCCACTTT. Filled out from reference TRBV5-1 and TRBJ1-6, the complete variable domain reads KAGVTQTPRYLIKTRGQQVTLSCSPISGHRSVSWYQQTPGQGLQFLFEYFSETQRNKGNFPGRFSGRQFSNSRSEMNVSTLELGDSALYLCASSLSYRDKTYFRSPLHFGNGTRLTVT.

The J gene is TRBJ2-1, the V gene TRBV13, with D perhaps TRBD1 (6 bases). Germline lookup yields CDR1 PRHDT and CDR2 FYEKMQ (reference sequence). V lost 9 bases, J lost 15 bases, and 24 bases lay in between. The CDR3 sequence is 13 residues long. CDR3 amino acids: CASYRAGDESLFF. The CDR3 DNA sequence: TGTGCCAGTTACAGGGCGGGTGATGAAAGTCTGTTCTTC.

This clonotype was recorded a few times. The chain carries TRBV7-2 and TRBJ2-3, with D hard to call. The CDR3 runs 13 residues. The V and J ends lost 5 bases and 6 bases respectively, with 12 bases between them. Germline loops: CDR1 SGHTA, CDR2 FQGNSA. CDR3 region: CASSPTTPDTQYF. As DNA, the CDR3 is TGTGCCAGCAGCCCGACGACCCCTGATACGCAGTATTTT.

This chain links TRBV2 with TRBJ2-1, with D maybe TRBD2 (6 bases). The V gene's germline CDR1 is SNHLY and CDR2 FYNNEI. The V end was cut by 10 bases, the J end by 3 bases, with 13 bases between. The CDR3 has 13 amino acids. The CDR3 loop is CAIPSANYNEQFF. The CDR3 nucleotides are TGTGCCATTCCTAGCGCCAACTACAATGAGCAGTTCTTC.

This clonotype has a single count. The V and J genes are TRBV30 and TRBJ2-4, with D perhaps assigned TRBD1 or TRBD2 (5 bases each). V lost 0 bases and J lost 8, with 11 bases in between. CDR3 length: 13 residues. Germline V gene lookup returns CDR1 GTSNPN and CDR2 SVGIG (reference sequence). CDR3 sequence reads: CAWSVGPGHIQYF. CDR3 DNA: TGTGCCTGGAGTGTTGGCCCGGGGCACATTCAGTACTTC.

This rearrangement joins TRBV5-6 to TRBJ1-4; D unclear. The germline V gene encodes CDR1 SGHDT and CDR2 YYEEEE. Trimming took off 6 bases at V and 3 bases at J, with 9 bases between the two ends. The CDR3 totals 13 residues. In DNA form, the CDR3 reads TGTGCCAGCACCTTAGTGTCTAATGAAAAACTGTTTTTT. It codes for CASTLVSNEKLFF.

The V and J genes are TRBV20-1 and TRBJ1-1, with TRBD1 matching over 10 bases. Trimming removed 8 bases from V and 1 base from J; junction bases left unmatched: 4. The CDR3 covers 13 residues. Germline V gene lookup returns CDR1 DFQATT and CDR2 SNEGSKA (reference sequence). The CDR3 DNA reads as TGCAGTACAGACAGGGGGCGGAACACTGAAGCTTTCTTT. Amino acid sequence: CSTDRGRNTEAFF.

The chain combines TRBV11-2 with TRBJ2-1; D perhaps matches TRBD1 (6 bases). V lost 2 bases and J 3 bases, leaving 14 bases between the germline ends. This CDR3 has 16 amino acids. In germline, CDR1 is SGHAT, CDR2 FQNNGV. CDR3 coding DNA: TGTGCCAGCAGCTTAACCAGGGGAAAGTTCTACAATGAGCAGTTCTTC. Translation: CASSLTRGKFYNEQFF.

The chain recombines TRBV7-2 with TRBJ1-1; D is undetermined. This CDR3 has 16 residues. V was clipped by 2 bases and J by 2 bases, with 15 bases between them. Germline CDR1 SGHTA, CDR2 FQGNSA. CDR3 region: CASSLNSPQRNTEAFF. CDR3 nucleotide sequence: TGTGCCAGCAGCTTAAATAGCCCCCAGAGAAACACTGAAGCTTTCTTT.

V and J are TRBV7-9 and TRBJ1-1, with D tentatively TRBD1 (5 bases). Germline assignment: CDR1 SEHNR and CDR2 FQNEAQ (reference sequence). The CDR3 runs to 15 residues. V lost 3 bases to trimming and J lost 0 bases, with 11 bases between them. CDR3 coding DNA: TGTGCCAGCAGCTTGGAGACAGCAATGAACACTGAAGCTTTCTTT. This gives the protein CASSLETAMNTEAFF.

The rearrangement links TRBV7-8 to TRBJ2-1; 9 bases are shared with TRBD2. The germline CDR1 and CDR2 sequences are SGHVS and FQNEAQ. The CDR3 runs to 15 residues. The junction had 4 bases not matched to a gene; V was cut back by 1 base and J by 6 bases. CDR3 nucleotides: TGTGCCAGCAGCTTAGTTGGACTAGCGTTCAATGAGCAGTTCTTC. Its protein product is CASSLVGLAFNEQFF. The full variable domain, with the rest looked up from reference TRBV7-8 and TRBJ2-1, is GAGVSQSPRYKVAKRGQDVALRCDPISGHVSLFWYQQALGQGPEFLTYFQNEAQLDKSGLPSDRFFAERPEGSVSTLKIQRTQQEDSAVYLCASSLVGLAFNEQFFGPGTRLTVL.

The chain joins TRBV27 to TRBJ2-1, with TRBD2 matching 9 bases. V dropped 3 bases and J dropped 7; count of bases not matched to a gene: 10. The CDR3 extends over 16 amino acids. Germline values: CDR1 MNHEY, CDR2 SMNVEV (reference sequence). This CDR3 is CASSFVGAGGPNEQFF. In nucleotides, the CDR3 is TGTGCCAGCAGTTTCGTGGGTGCGGGAGGGCCAAATGAGCAGTTCTTC.

This clonotype was recorded a few times. This rearrangement joins TRBV12-3 or TRBV12-4 to TRBJ1-5, with 8 bases matching TRBD1. J was trimmed by 1 base and V by 7 bases; bases with no gene match: 9. The CDR3 totals 16 residues. Here the CDR3 DNA reads TGTGCCAGCACCAATGACAGGGGCTTAAGCAATCAGCCCCAGCATTTT. This codes for CASTNDRGLSNQPQHF.

The rearrangement joins TRBV5-5 to TRBJ1-2, with D unresolved. Germline V CDR1 and CDR2: SGHKS, YYEKEE (reference sequence). The CDR3 is made up of 15 amino acids. Trimming removed 8 bases at V and 1 base at J, with 18 bases between. The DNA of the CDR3 is TGTGCCAGTAACCCTTGGACGGATAATAACTATGGCTACACCTTC. It specifies CASNPWTDNNYGYTF.